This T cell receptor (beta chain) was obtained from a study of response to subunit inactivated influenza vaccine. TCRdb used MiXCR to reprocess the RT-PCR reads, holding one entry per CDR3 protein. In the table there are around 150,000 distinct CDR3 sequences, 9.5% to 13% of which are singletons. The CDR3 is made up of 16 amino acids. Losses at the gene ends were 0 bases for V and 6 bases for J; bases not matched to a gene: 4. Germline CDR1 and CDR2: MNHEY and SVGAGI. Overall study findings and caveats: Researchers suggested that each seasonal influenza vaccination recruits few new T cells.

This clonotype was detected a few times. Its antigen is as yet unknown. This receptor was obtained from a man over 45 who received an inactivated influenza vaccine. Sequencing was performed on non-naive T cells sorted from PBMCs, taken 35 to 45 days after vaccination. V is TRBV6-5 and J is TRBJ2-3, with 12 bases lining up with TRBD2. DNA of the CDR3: TGTGCCAGCAGTTACTCTCCTAGCGGGGGGGTGGATACGCAGTATTTT. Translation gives CASSYSPSGGVDTQYF.